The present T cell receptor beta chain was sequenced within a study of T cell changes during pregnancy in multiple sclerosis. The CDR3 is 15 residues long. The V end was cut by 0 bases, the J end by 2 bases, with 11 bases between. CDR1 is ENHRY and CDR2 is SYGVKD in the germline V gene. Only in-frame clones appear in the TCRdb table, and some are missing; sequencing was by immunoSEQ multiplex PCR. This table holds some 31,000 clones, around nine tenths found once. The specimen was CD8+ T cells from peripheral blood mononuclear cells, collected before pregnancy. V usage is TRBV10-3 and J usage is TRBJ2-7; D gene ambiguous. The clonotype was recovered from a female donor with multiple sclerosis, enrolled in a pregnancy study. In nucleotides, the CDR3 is TGTGCCATCAGTGAGTCAGAGTCGAATACCTACGAGCAGTACTTC. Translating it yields CAISESESNTYEQYF.